These 19 T cell receptor beta chains were sequenced from one sample in a study of CD8+ T cells in alopecia areata. Extracted RNA was reverse transcribed into cDNA, the sequencing template. Repertoires were generated with immunoSEQ multiplex PCR, while TCRdb's copy carries only in-frame clones and drops some. The sample contains about 150,000 clones, around three fifths of which appear only once. Specified treatment: oral pan-JAK inhibitor, 5-10 mg twice daily. This specimen was CD4+ T cells sorted from blood, taken at week 4, from a patient treated with tofacitinib. Receptor source: a human donor with alopecia areata.

This clone was detected a few times. This chain uses TRBV9 with TRBJ2-5; a possible D gene is TRBD1 (5 bases). CDR3 length: 13 amino acids. Per the germline V gene, CDR1 is SGDLS and CDR2 is YYNGEE. V lost 0 bases to trimming and J lost 3 bases, with 6 bases between them. The CDR3 nucleotides read TGTGCCAGCAGCGTAGTGACAGAAGAGACCCAGTACTTC. This sequence encodes CASSVVTEETQYF. Based on the CDR3 plus reference TRBV9 and TRBJ2-5, the full variable domain is DSGVTQTPKHLITATGQRVTLRCSPRSGDLSVYWYQQSLDQGLQFLIQYYNGEERAKGNILERFSAQQFPDLHSELNLSSLELGDSALYFCASSVVTEETQYFGPGTRLLVL.

This chain connects TRBV4-1 to TRBJ2-3; D call uncertain. This CDR3 is built from 15 residues. Germline V gene lookup returns CDR1 MGHRA and CDR2 YSYEKL. The V and J ends lost 0 bases and 1 base respectively, with 8 bases between them. CDR3 bases: TGCGCCAGCAGCCAAGATGGCGGACGCACAGATACGCAGTATTTT. Its protein product is CASSQDGGRTDTQYF.

The chain links TRBV5-1 to TRBJ1-1, with D maybe TRBD1 (5 bases). Trimming shortened V by 8 bases and J by 2 bases, and 13 bases separated the two germline ends. The CDR3 totals 13 residues. Germline CDR1 and CDR2: SGHRS and YFSETQ. DNA for the CDR3: TGCGCCAGTTCCAGGGTCCTTAACACTGAAGCTTTCTTT. Translated, it gives CASSRVLNTEAFF.

The chain uses TRBV30 and TRBJ2-2; D is ambiguous. The V and J ends lost 4 bases and 5 bases respectively, with 8 bases between them. The CDR3 is made up of 12 amino acids. CDR1 and CDR2 (germline): GTSNPN, SVGIG (reference sequence). The CDR3 is CAWTGQTGELFF. The CDR3 region has the DNA TGTGCCTGGACGGGCCAGACCGGGGAGCTGTTTTTT.

This clone was seen only a few times. The V call is TRBV25-1, the J call TRBJ2-1, with D unresolved. Trimming took off 3 bases at V and 0 bases at J, with 12 bases between the two ends. The germline gives CDR1 MGHDK, CDR2 SYGVNS. The length of the CDR3 is 16 residues. CDR3 region: CASSDPTRASYNEQFF. For the CDR3, the DNA is TGTGCCAGCAGTGATCCGACCCGAGCCTCCTACAATGAGCAGTTCTTC. Variable domain in full (rest from reference TRBV25-1 and TRBJ2-1): EADIYQTPRYLVIGTGKKITLECSQTMGHDKMYWYQQDPGMELHLIHYSYGVNSTEKGDLSSESTVSRIRTEHFPLTLESARPSHTSQYLCASSDPTRASYNEQFFGPGTRLTVL.

This clone has just a few counts. This rearrangement joins TRBV7-9 to TRBJ2-4, with D possibly matching TRBD1 (5 bases). V lost 1 base, J lost 1 base, and 5 bases lay in between. CDR3 size: 14 residues. CDR1 and CDR2 from the germline V gene are SEHNR and FQNEAQ (reference sequence). CDR3 DNA sequence: TGTGCCAGCAGCTTAGAGGGGGCCAAAAACATTCAGTACTTC. This gives the protein CASSLEGAKNIQYF.

This chain joins TRBV30 and TRBJ1-6, with 8 bases lining up with TRBD1. Germline assignment: CDR1 GTSNPN and CDR2 SVGIG (reference sequence). This CDR3 has 15 residues. Trimming took 1 base from V and 7 from J; bases not matched to a gene: 6. CDR3 sequence: CAWSAGTGWNSPLHF. The CDR3 DNA sequence: TGTGCCTGGAGTGCCGGGACAGGCTGGAATTCACCCCTCCACTTT.

The chain recombines TRBV15 with TRBJ1-2, with a tentative D call TRBD1 (6 bases). Per germline, CDR1 LNHNV and CDR2 YYDKDF (reference sequence). The CDR3 has 15 amino acids. Trimming took 1 base from V and 4 from J, leaving 13 bases between them. The chain's CDR3 is CATSRGGQAIYGYTF. CDR3 nucleotides: TGTGCCACCAGCAGAGGGGGGCAGGCGATCTATGGCTACACCTTC.

The chain links TRBV30 to TRBJ1-2; D not resolved. Germline loops: CDR1 GTSNPN, CDR2 SVGIG (reference sequence). The CDR3 covers 13 residues. Trimming shortened V by 3 bases and J by 6 bases, and 14 bases separated the two germline ends. The chain's CDR3 is CAWRRTASDGYTF. CDR3 coding DNA: TGTGCCTGGAGGCGGACTGCCTCGGATGGCTACACCTTC.

The chain carries TRBV29-1 and TRBJ2-2; D is possibly TRBD2 (6 bases). CDR3 length: 13 amino acids. Trimming removed 4 bases from V and 7 bases from J, with 13 bases in between. The germline gives CDR1 SQVTM, CDR2 ANQGSEA. The CDR3, as DNA: TGCAGCGTTGGGGATCGGGGGAACGGGGAGCTGTTTTTT. Translation gives CSVGDRGNGELFF.

The chain has TRBV9 and TRBJ2-5; D tentatively fits TRBD1 or TRBD2 (5 bases each). The CDR3 is 14 amino acids. V was cut by 4 bases and J by 1 base, with 11 bases left in between. The germline CDR1 and CDR2 sequences are SGDLS and YYNGEE. CDR3 protein: CASSMTGTQETQYF. CDR3 bases: TGTGCCAGCAGCATGACCGGGACCCAAGAGACCCAGTACTTC.

A single count supports this clone. This chain joins TRBV7-3 and TRBJ2-6; 8 bases fit TRBD1. With V trimmed by 4 bases and J by 2 bases, 4 bases remained unmatched. Looked up from germline, CDR1 is SGHTA and CDR2 is FQGTGA. This CDR3 region has 16 residues. CDR3 amino acids: CASSSRQGTGANVLTF. Written as DNA, the CDR3 is TGTGCCAGCAGCTCCCGACAGGGGACTGGGGCCAACGTCCTGACTTTC.

The gene calls are TRBV30 and TRBJ2-2; 9 bases are a match to TRBD1. Germline CDR1 GTSNPN, CDR2 SVGIG (reference sequence). The J segment lost 4 bases and the V segment lost 5 bases, leaving 8 bases of the junction unmatched. This CDR3 is 15 amino acids long. The CDR3 nucleotides read TGTGCCTGGGACGTGACAGGGGGTAGCACCGGGGAGCTGTTTTTT. Amino acids: CAWDVTGGSTGELFF. Full variable domain (remainder filled in from reference TRBV30 and TRBJ2-2): SQTIHQWPATLVQPVGSPLSLECTVEGTSNPNLYWYRQAAGRGLQLLFYSVGIGQISSEVPQNLSASRPQDRQFILSSKKLLLSDSGFYLCAWDVTGGSTGELFFGEGSRLTVL.

The J gene is TRBJ1-4, the V gene TRBV13, with a possible D match to TRBD1 (6 bases). Trimming removed 0 bases from V and 3 bases from J, with 11 bases in between. Germline lookup yields CDR1 PRHDT and CDR2 FYEKMQ (reference sequence). There are 16 residues in the CDR3. The CDR3 is CASSLGGGVPNEKLFF. The CDR3 coding sequence is TGTGCCAGCAGCTTAGGAGGGGGGGTCCCTAATGAAAAACTGTTTTTT.

This chain uses TRBV5-1 with TRBJ2-2; TRBD1 matches at 7 bases. CDR1 is SGHRS and CDR2 is YFSETQ in the germline V gene. The CDR3 sequence is 14 residues long. V lost 7 bases and J lost 2; bases outside the gene matches: 5. The DNA for the CDR3 is TGCGCCAGCGTCCGGGACAGAAACACCGGGGAGCTGTTTTTT. This encodes CASVRDRNTGELFF.

The J gene is TRBJ1-3, the V gene TRBV10-3, with unresolved D. This CDR3 region has 14 residues. Germline CDR1 ENHRY, CDR2 SYGVKD. Trimming shortened V by 5 bases and J by 0 bases, and 8 bases separated the two germline ends. As DNA, the CDR3 is TGTGCCATCAGTCCCGTGAGCTCTGGAAACACCATATATTTT. Translating it yields CAISPVSSGNTIYF.

CDR3 bases: TGTGCCAGCAGCACCAGAAATTCACCCCTCCACTTT. Translation gives CASSTRNSPLHF. V and J are TRBV7-9 and TRBJ1-6; D remains unclear. V gave up 5 bases and J gave up 7 bases, with 6 bases separating them. CDR1 is SEHNR and CDR2 is FQNEAQ in the germline V gene (reference sequence). The CDR3 extends over 12 amino acids. Filled out from reference TRBV7-9 and TRBJ1-6, the complete variable domain reads DTGVSQNPRHKITKRGQNVTFRCDPISEHNRLYWYRQTLGQGPEFLTYFQNEAQLEKSRLLSDRFSAERPKGSFSTLEIQRTEQGDSAMYLCASSTRNSPLHFGNGTRLTVT.

V is TRBV5-1 and J is TRBJ1-1; D is ambiguous. Germline CDR1 reads SGHRS; CDR2 reads YFSETQ. V shed 1 base and J shed 2 bases, with 0 bases lying between them. This CDR3 has 11 residues. The CDR3 nucleotides read TGCGCCAGCAGCTTGAACACTGAAGCTTTCTTT. Translated: CASSLNTEAFF. Together with reference TRBV5-1 and TRBJ1-1, the CDR3 gives the full variable domain: KAGVTQTPRYLIKTRGQQVTLSCSPISGHRSVSWYQQTPGQGLQFLFEYFSETQRNKGNFPGRFSGRQFSNSRSEMNVSTLELGDSALYLCASSLNTEAFFGQGTRLTVV.

CDR3 region: CASSPTWWEQQETQYF. For the CDR3, the DNA is TGTGCCAGCAGTCCAACGTGGTGGGAACAGCAAGAGACCCAGTACTTC. V is TRBV28 and J is TRBJ2-5; no definite D call. Germline V gene lookup returns CDR1 MDHEN and CDR2 SYDVKM. V was clipped by 5 bases and J by 2 bases, with 18 bases between them. The CDR3 totals 16 residues. The variable domain in full, completed from reference TRBV28 and TRBJ2-5, reads DVKVTQSSRYLVKRTGEKVFLECVQDMDHENMFWYRQDPGLGLRLIYFSYDVKMKEKGDIPEGYSVSREKKERFSLILESASTNQTSMYLCASSPTWWEQQETQYFGPGTRLLVL.